This passage covers 23 T cell receptor beta chains from one sample sequenced in a study of response to subunit inactivated influenza vaccine. Using its own MiXCR run on the RT-PCR reads, TCRdb lists one record per CDR3 protein. The table lists approximately 520,000 distinct CDR3 sequences, about 17% of them singletons. The sample here was CD4+ T cells sorted from PBMCs, taken roughly 24 months after vaccination. All receptors derive from a man between 50 and 75 years old who received an inactivated influenza vaccine.

The table lists this clonotype with a few counts. V gene TRBV5-1 combines with J gene TRBJ1-1; D is perhaps TRBD1 (5 bases). In germline, CDR1 is SGHRS, CDR2 YFSETQ. The CDR3 sequence is 15 residues long. Trimming took off 4 bases at V and 0 bases at J, with 13 bases between the two ends. As DNA, the CDR3 is TGCGCCAGCAGCCTTGGAGGGACCGTGAACACTGAAGCTTTCTTT. Amino acids: CASSLGGTVNTEAFF.

V and J are TRBV4-3 and TRBJ2-4; D uncertain. V lost 0 bases to trimming and J lost 0 bases, with 18 bases between them. The V gene's germline CDR1 is LGHNA and CDR2 YSLEER. The CDR3 runs to 19 residues. CDR3 amino acids: CASSQEMGYSRLAKNIQYF. The CDR3 DNA sequence: TGCGCCAGCAGCCAAGAGATGGGGTACAGCAGACTAGCCAAAAACATTCAGTACTTC.

This clonotype was recorded many times. The V and J genes are TRBV20-1 and TRBJ1-5; TRBD1 matches 8 bases. Germline-derived CDR1 and CDR2 are DFQATT and SNEGSKA (reference sequence). The CDR3 is 13 amino acids. V lost 3 bases and J lost 7; bases outside the gene matches: 5. The CDR3 DNA sequence: TGCAGTGCTAGTACACAGGGGGACCAGCCCCAGCATTTT. This translates into CSASTQGDQPQHF.

A word on this clonotype: Possible read error: a much larger clone is one base away. V and J are TRBV5-1 and TRBJ2-3; D not resolved. The CDR3 loop spans 14 amino acids. Per the germline V gene, CDR1 is SGHRS and CDR2 is YFSETQ. The CDR3, as DNA: TGCGCCAGCAGCTTGGACGGGTTACCAGATACGCGGTATTTT. This translates into CASSLDGLPDTRYF. The entire variable domain, with the rest obtained from reference TRBV5-1 and TRBJ2-3, is as follows: KAGVTQTPRYLIKTRGQQVTLSCSPISGHRSVSWYQQTPGQGLQFLFEYFSETQRNKGNFPGRFSGRQFSNSRSEMNVSTLELGDSALYLCASSLDGLPDTRYFGPGTRLTVL.

In its sample, this clonotype was seen a few times. This rearrangement joins TRBV28 to TRBJ2-2; 10 bases align to TRBD2. Trimming cost V 5 bases and J 5 bases; bases outside gene matches: 5. The CDR3 extends over 15 amino acids. Germline V gene sequence: CDR1 MDHEN, CDR2 SYDVKM. The CDR3 DNA follows: TGTGCCAGCAGTCGCGCAGCGGGGGGGACCGGGGAGCTGTTTTTT. Protein sequence: CASSRAAGGTGELFF. Full variable domain (remainder filled in from reference TRBV28 and TRBJ2-2): DVKVTQSSRYLVKRTGEKVFLECVQDMDHENMFWYRQDPGLGLRLIYFSYDVKMKEKGDIPEGYSVSREKKERFSLILESASTNQTSMYLCASSRAAGGTGELFFGEGSRLTVL.

The chain employs TRBV11-1 and TRBJ2-3, with a weak D call TRBD2 (5 bases). This CDR3 is 16 amino acids long. Deletions cut 0 bases from V and 3 bases from J, with 13 bases between. CDR1 and CDR2 from the germline V gene are SGHAT and FQDESV (reference sequence). For the CDR3, the DNA is TGTGCCAGCAGCTTAGCGACGGGAAGGGATACAGATACGCAGTATTTT. It translates to CASSLATGRDTDTQYF.

The chain joins TRBV11-3 to TRBJ1-1; TRBD1 aligns across 9 bases. Germline V gene lookup returns CDR1 SGHNT and CDR2 YENEEA. The CDR3 has 16 residues. The V gene end was trimmed by 5 bases and the J gene end by 4 bases; junction bases not matched to a gene: 11. CDR3: CASSARRTGETTEAFF. The CDR3 DNA reads as TGTGCCAGCAGCGCGCGTAGGACAGGGGAAACCACTGAAGCTTTCTTT.

This clonotype was counted a few times. V and J are TRBV4-1 and TRBJ2-3; a possible D gene is TRBD2 (5 bases). Germline V lookup: CDR1 MGHRA, CDR2 YSYEKL. CDR3 size: 14 residues. Trimming cost V 1 base and J 5 bases, with 10 bases left between them. The CDR3 protein is CASSQVLAGDTQYF. CDR3 nucleotides: TGCGCCAGCAGCCAAGTCCTAGCAGGAGATACGCAGTATTTT.

The J gene is TRBJ1-1, the V gene TRBV20-1; D unclear. The CDR3 has 14 residues. Trimming took off 0 bases at V and 5 bases at J, with 13 bases between the two ends. Germline-derived CDR1 and CDR2 are DFQATT and SNEGSKA (reference sequence). CDR3 in amino acids: CSARDPWLRTEAFF. For the CDR3, the DNA is TGCAGTGCTAGAGATCCCTGGCTTCGGACTGAAGCTTTCTTT.

This clonotype was seen a handful of times. The rearrangement links TRBV5-1 to TRBJ2-2; 8 nucleotides agree with TRBD1. In germline, CDR1 is SGHRS, CDR2 YFSETQ. With 2 bases clipped from V and 5 bases from J, the junction kept 8 bases outside the gene matches. The CDR3 has 16 amino acids. This CDR3 reads CASSFTDRVETGELFF. CDR3 nucleotides: TGCGCCAGCAGCTTCACGGACAGGGTGGAGACCGGGGAGCTGTTTTTT.

The chain is built from TRBV25-1 and TRBJ2-4; D remains unclear. Germline CDR1 reads MGHDK; CDR2 reads SYGVNS. This CDR3 is 12 amino acids long. Trimming pared 5 bases from V and 8 bases from J, leaving 10 bases between. CDR3 sequence (DNA): TGTGCCAGCAGTCTTAACGTAGACATTCAGTACTTC. Translated, it gives CASSLNVDIQYF.

For this clonotype: One junction end does not reproduce the germline sequence, and a read error may be involved. The chain combines TRBV12-3 or TRBV12-4 with TRBJ2-1, with 7 bases lining up with TRBD2. The CDR3 consists of 11 residues. The CDR3 sequence is CASSGATSLLF. The CDR3 DNA sequence: TGTGCCAGCAGTGGCGCGACTAGCTTGCTCTTC.

This clonotype was observed many times. The chain uses TRBV4-2 and TRBJ2-3, with D possibly TRBD2 on 5 matching bases. This CDR3 is built from 14 residues. Trimming shortened V by 1 base and J by 0 bases, and 5 bases separated the two germline ends. CDR1 and CDR2 (germline): LGHNA, YNFKEQ. CDR3 sequence: CASSQGTSTDTQYF. CDR3 in DNA: TGTGCCAGCAGCCAAGGGACTAGCACAGATACGCAGTATTTT.

V and J are TRBV18 and TRBJ2-1; D gene ambiguous. V lost 1 base to trimming and J lost 0 bases, with 10 bases between them. The germline V gene encodes CDR1 KGHSH and CDR2 LQKENI. The CDR3 covers 16 residues. As DNA, the CDR3 is TGTGCCAGCTCACCACGGTGGCAGAGCTCCTACAATGAGCAGTTCTTC. Amino acid sequence: CASSPRWQSSYNEQFF.

The chain joins TRBV28 to TRBJ2-1, with 7 bases fitting TRBD2. The V gene end was trimmed by 6 bases and the J gene end by 10 bases; junction bases not matched to a gene: 15. The germline gives CDR1 MDHEN, CDR2 SYDVKM. CDR3 length equals 15 residues. CDR3 sequence reads: CASRSTSRPEGEQFF. CDR3 coding DNA: TGTGCCAGCAGGTCGACTAGCCGACCCGAGGGGGAGCAGTTCTTC.

This clonotype was seen at least ten times. J is TRBJ2-7 and V is TRBV7-2, with D unclear. CDR1 is SGHTA, CDR2 FQGNSA, per germline. Trimming removed 1 base at V and 5 bases at J, with 12 bases between. The length of the CDR3 is 14 residues. The CDR3 DNA reads as TGTGCCAGCAGCTTAGTCGGCTCCTTCCACGAGCAGTACTTC. It codes for CASSLVGSFHEQYF.

The rearrangement links TRBV29-1 to TRBJ2-5, with 13 nucleotides matching TRBD2. This CDR3 region has 15 residues. Germline loops: CDR1 SQVTM, CDR2 ANQGSEA. V lost 6 bases and J lost 1; bases outside the gene matches: 5. The CDR3 loop reads CSVKGLAGFQETQYF. The CDR3 region has the DNA TGCAGCGTCAAGGGACTAGCGGGGTTCCAAGAGACCCAGTACTTC.

This chain uses TRBV7-9 with TRBJ1-4, with D uncertain. The CDR3 covers 15 residues. The germline gives CDR1 SEHNR, CDR2 FQNEAQ (reference sequence). The V end was cut by 1 base, the J end by 2 bases, with 8 bases between. The CDR3 DNA reads as TGTGCCAGCAGCTTAGACGGCAGGACTAATGAAAAACTGTTTTTT. Translation: CASSLDGRTNEKLFF.

A word on this clonotype: A read error may produce the germline difference seen at one junction end. The chain links TRBV20-1 to TRBJ2-3, with 8 bases fitting TRBD2. The CDR3 extends over 15 amino acids. Per germline, CDR1 DFQATT and CDR2 SNEGSKA (reference sequence). CDR3 amino acids: CSASSSGGHTYTQYF. DNA for the CDR3: TGCAGTGCTAGTTCGAGCGGGGGCCACACATATACGCAGTATTTT.

The sample holds many counts of this clonotype. V is TRBV7-9 and J is TRBJ2-1, with 8 nucleotides matching TRBD2. This CDR3 is 15 amino acids long. CDR1 is SEHNR and CDR2 is FQNEAQ in the germline V gene (reference sequence). V shed 5 bases and J 2 bases; nucleotides not matched to a gene: 5. In DNA form, the CDR3 reads TGTGCCAGCAGCCACACTAGCGGAGCCTACAATGAGCAGTTCTTC. As protein: CASSHTSGAYNEQFF.

The rearrangement links TRBV20-1 to TRBJ2-2; 8 bases line up with TRBD2. The V and J ends lost 0 bases and 5 bases, in that order; junction bases with no gene match: 8. The germline V gene encodes CDR1 DFQATT and CDR2 SNEGSKA (reference sequence). This CDR3 region has 16 residues. This chain's CDR3 is CSARDAAGAQTGELFF. CDR3 DNA: TGCAGTGCTAGAGATGCAGCGGGGGCCCAAACCGGGGAGCTGTTTTTT.

This clonotype was seen only a few times. The rearrangement joins TRBV7-2 to TRBJ1-5, with D tentatively TRBD1 (5 bases). V lost 3 bases to trimming and J lost 6 bases, with 12 bases between them. This CDR3 has 14 residues. Looked up from germline, CDR1 is SGHTA and CDR2 is FQGNSA. The CDR3 region has the DNA TGTGCCAGCAGCTTCGACAGTCTAAGTCAGCCCCAGCATTTT. Translating gives CASSFDSLSQPQHF.

The V and J genes are TRBV6-1 and TRBJ2-1; weak D call: TRBD2 (5 bases). The CDR3 runs to 13 residues. The germline V gene encodes CDR1 MNHNS and CDR2 SASEGT. V lost 6 bases and J 9 bases, leaving 15 bases between the germline ends. This CDR3 is CASSSPGSSEQFF. As DNA, the CDR3 is TGTGCCAGCAGCTCGCCGGGGTCGAGTGAGCAGTTCTTC.